The next 26 T cell receptor beta chains were all read from a single sample in a study of T cell responses to AZD1222 COVID-19 vaccine. Assay: immunoSEQ multiplex PCR; the TCRdb copy retains only in-frame clones and omits some. The repertoire includes about 140,000 clones, approximately 90% of them detected once, and 1.5% to 2% sits in the top ten. Here the sequenced sample was peripheral blood, taken 28 days after the second AZD1222 dose. The receptors originated from an adult who received the AZD1222 COVID-19 vaccine.

The chain carries TRBV27 and TRBJ1-2; D gene ambiguous. The CDR3 contains 13 residues. Germline V gives CDR1 MNHEY, CDR2 SMNVEV (reference sequence). V was cut by 6 bases and J by 4 bases, with 12 bases left in between. CDR3 nucleotides: TGTGCCAGCAGGTCCCCCGGGATCTATGGCTACACCTTC. It encodes CASRSPGIYGYTF.

This clone has just a few counts. The J gene is TRBJ1-1, the V gene TRBV6-6; TRBD1 is a possible D gene (5 bases). Germline V gene lookup returns CDR1 MNHNY and CDR2 SVGAGI (reference sequence). The CDR3 runs 14 residues. With 6 bases removed from V and 3 bases from J, the gap between germline ends came to 14 bases. The CDR3: CASRGTQKDTEAFF. As DNA, the CDR3 is TGTGCCAGCAGGGGGACCCAAAAGGACACTGAAGCTTTCTTT.

CDR3 nucleotide sequence: TGTGCCAGCAGTCGGACCACTACGAAGGAAAAACTGTTTTTT. Its protein product is CASSRTTTKEKLFF. V usage is TRBV6-2 or TRBV6-3 and J usage is TRBJ1-4, with D unresolved. Germline CDR1 MNHEY, CDR2 SVGEGT. This CDR3 contains 14 residues. V shed 5 bases and J shed 8 bases, with 15 bases lying between them.

V is TRBV24-1 and J is TRBJ2-7; 8 nucleotides agree with TRBD1. The length of the CDR3 is 12 residues. Losses at the gene ends were 4 bases for V and 7 bases for J; bases not matched to a gene: 2. In germline, CDR1 is KGHDR, CDR2 SFDVKD. The CDR3 sequence: CATSDWDREQYF. The CDR3 region has the DNA TGTGCCACCAGTGACTGGGACAGGGAGCAGTACTTC.

The chain joins TRBV24-1 to TRBJ1-2; D is uncertain. The germline V gene has CDR1 KGHDR and CDR2 SFDVKD. This CDR3 region has 15 residues. V was trimmed by 10 bases and J by 7 bases, leaving 24 bases between them. The CDR3 DNA reads as TGTGCCACGCACCAGAAATTACGAGTCGTTGGTGGCTACACCTTC. Translation: CATHQKLRVVGGYTF.

This chain joins TRBV11-3 and TRBJ1-2; D gene unclear. Per germline, CDR1 SGHNT and CDR2 YENEEA. The CDR3 is 13 residues long. The V and J ends lost 3 bases and 8 bases respectively, with 13 bases between them. CDR3 protein: CASSFSPSRGYTF. DNA for the CDR3: TGTGCCAGCAGCTTTTCCCCTTCTAGGGGCTACACCTTC. Complete variable domain (other parts from reference TRBV11-3 and TRBJ1-2): EAGVVQSPRYKIIEKKQPVAFWCNPISGHNTLYWYLQNLGQGPELLIRYENEEAVDDSQLPKDRFSAERLKGVDSTLKIQPAELGDSAVYLCASSFSPSRGYTFGSGTRLTVV.

This chain links TRBV5-1 with TRBJ1-1, with 8 bases matching TRBD1. The germline gives CDR1 SGHRS, CDR2 YFSETQ. There are 14 residues in the CDR3. Trimming at V came to 5 bases and at J to 4 bases, leaving 7 bases not matched to a gene. The CDR3 here is CASRSSGGITEAFF. DNA for the CDR3: TGCGCCAGCAGGAGCTCAGGGGGCATCACTGAAGCTTTCTTT.

The chain links TRBV10-3 to TRBJ1-1; TRBD1 matches 7 bases. The V gene's germline CDR1 is ENHRY and CDR2 SYGVKD. This CDR3 region has 12 residues. J gave up 0 bases and V 10 bases, and 2 bases lay outside the gene matches. CDR3 sequence: CATTGMNTEAFF. As DNA, the CDR3 is TGTGCCACGACAGGGATGAACACTGAAGCTTTCTTT.

This chain uses TRBV30 with TRBJ2-7; D is unresolved. The CDR3 spans 15 residues. Trimming cost V 0 bases and J 2 bases, with 14 bases left between them. Germline V gene data show CDR1 as GTSNPN and CDR2 as SVGIG (reference sequence). The CDR3: CAWSVGAERPYEQYF. As DNA, the CDR3 is TGTGCCTGGAGTGTAGGCGCGGAAAGGCCCTACGAGCAGTACTTC.

The gene calls are TRBV4-1 and TRBJ1-1, with 7 bases fitting TRBD1. The CDR3 is 16 amino acids. The germline V gene encodes CDR1 MGHRA and CDR2 YSYEKL. V lost 1 base to trimming and J lost 6 bases; unmatched junction nucleotides: 11. This chain's CDR3 is CASSQATGDGYAEAFF. CDR3 in DNA: TGCGCCAGCAGCCAAGCCACAGGGGACGGGTACGCTGAAGCTTTCTTT.

V gene TRBV19 combines with J gene TRBJ2-1, with 11 bases identical to TRBD2. The CDR3 extends over 17 amino acids. Trimming took 5 bases from V and 0 from J; bases not matched to a gene: 6. In germline, CDR1 is LNHDA, CDR2 SQIVND (reference sequence). The CDR3, as DNA: TGTGCCAGTAGTTCTACTAGCGGGGGTGACTCCTACAATGAGCAGTTCTTC. Protein product: CASSSTSGGDSYNEQFF.

The chain combines TRBV2 with TRBJ2-1; D unclear. Trimming took off 5 bases at V and 8 bases at J, with 10 bases between the two ends. This CDR3 has 12 amino acids. Germline loops: CDR1 SNHLY, CDR2 FYNNEI. The CDR3 is CASSNKRHEQFF. The CDR3 DNA follows: TGTGCCAGCAGTAACAAGCGACATGAGCAGTTCTTC.

The chain carries TRBV6-4 and TRBJ2-6; unclear D gene. V was shortened by 0 bases and J by 0 bases, with 3 bases between the two germline ends. Germline V lookup: CDR1 MRHNA, CDR2 SNTAGT. The CDR3 is 15 amino acids. CDR3 sequence: CASSDSNSGANVLTF. CDR3 sequence (DNA): TGTGCCAGCAGTGACTCTAACTCTGGGGCCAACGTCCTGACTTTC.

The chain employs TRBV13 and TRBJ2-7; D is unresolved. Germline values: CDR1 PRHDT, CDR2 FYEKMQ (reference sequence). V was pared by 3 bases and J by 0 bases, with 12 bases between. This CDR3 spans 15 amino acids. In DNA, the CDR3 is TGTGCCAGCAGCTTCTTTTTCCGGAACTCCTACGAGCAGTACTTC. Translated: CASSFFFRNSYEQYF.

The chain employs TRBV30 and TRBJ1-5; D might be TRBD1 (6 bases). Trimming left V 1 base short and J 6 bases short, with 13 bases between. Germline V CDR1 and CDR2: GTSNPN, SVGIG (reference sequence). The CDR3 loop spans 14 amino acids. Here the CDR3 DNA reads TGTGCCTGGAGTGACCAGGGGATGGGTCAGCCCCAGCATTTT. It encodes CAWSDQGMGQPQHF.

This rearrangement joins TRBV30 to TRBJ2-1, with 16 bases lining up with TRBD2. The germline V gene has CDR1 GTSNPN and CDR2 SVGIG (reference sequence). This CDR3 is built from 19 residues. V trimming: 1 base; J trimming: 1 base; junction bases outside the gene matches: 7. The CDR3 is CAWSGGTSGRGRSYNEQFF. Written as DNA, the CDR3 is TGTGCCTGGAGTGGTGGGACTAGCGGGAGGGGTAGGTCCTACAATGAGCAGTTCTTC.

A note on this clone: Different DNA sequences within this sample yield the same CDR3. This chain connects TRBV27 to TRBJ1-1; D is ambiguous. The CDR3 contains 13 residues. V lost 4 bases, J lost 2 bases, and 8 bases lay in between. Germline-derived CDR1 and CDR2 are MNHEY and SMNVEV (reference sequence). CDR3 amino acids: CASSYRGNTEAFF. In nucleotides, the CDR3 is TGTGCCAGCAGTTATCGGGGAAACACTGAAGCTTTCTTT.

The CDR3 bases are TGTGCCAGCAGGAGCGGGGAGAACACCGGGGAGCTGTTTTTT. This gives the protein CASRSGENTGELFF. The chain uses TRBV7-2 and TRBJ2-2, with TRBD2 identical over 7 bases. The CDR3 runs 14 residues. V was pared by 6 bases and J by 1 base, with 2 bases of the junction left unmatched. Germline CDR1 is SGHTA and CDR2 is FQGNSA.

This chain links TRBV11-2 with TRBJ2-7, with 7 bases fitting TRBD2. J was trimmed by 7 bases and V by 2 bases; bases with no gene match: 2. Germline V gene lookup returns CDR1 SGHAT and CDR2 FQNNGV. The CDR3 has 12 residues. The CDR3, as DNA: TGTGCCAGCAGCTTACGGCGGGAGGAGCAGTACTTC. Protein: CASSLRREEQYF.

This sequence joins TRBV9 and TRBJ2-7; 7 nucleotides line up with TRBD2. This CDR3 is 16 amino acids long. Germline trimming cut 0 bases from V and 1 base from J; bases unmatched to any gene: 7. Germline loops: CDR1 SGDLS, CDR2 YYNGEE. CDR3 in DNA: TGTGCCAGCAGCGTAGGGCTAGCGGAGAAGTCCTACGAGCAGTACTTC. Translating it yields CASSVGLAEKSYEQYF.

The chain joins TRBV12-3 or TRBV12-4 to TRBJ2-1; 7 bases match TRBD2. The CDR3 spans 13 residues. Trimming at V came to 6 bases and at J to 6 bases, leaving 5 bases not matched to a gene. As DNA, the CDR3 is TGTGCCAGCAGGGGGAGGGCGGTCAATGAGCAGTTCTTC. This encodes CASRGRAVNEQFF.

The chain joins TRBV15 to TRBJ2-5; 15 positions match TRBD2. Germline CDR1 is LNHNV and CDR2 is YYDKDF (reference sequence). The CDR3 covers 16 residues. V lost 2 bases and J lost 4; bases outside the gene matches: 2. As DNA, the CDR3 is TGTGCCACCAGCAGAAGGGGACTAGCGGGAGGAGAGACCCAGTACTTC. Translation: CATSRRGLAGGETQYF. Looking up the rest from reference TRBV15 and TRBJ2-5 gives the full variable domain: DAMVIQNPRYQVTQFGKPVTLSCSQTLNHNVMYWYQQKSSQAPKLLFHYYDKDFNNEADTPDNFQSRRPNTSFCFLDIRSPGLGDTAMYLCATSRRGLAGGETQYFGPGTRLLVL.

This chain uses TRBV5-1 with TRBJ2-3, with D hard to call. Between the trimmed V and J ends, which lost 0 bases and 3 bases, there was a span of 5 bases. This CDR3 has 13 amino acids. Looked up from germline, CDR1 is SGHRS and CDR2 is YFSETQ. Here the CDR3 DNA reads TGCGCCAGCAGCTTGGATCAAACAGATACGCAGTATTTT. It is translated as CASSLDQTDTQYF. The variable domain in full, completed from reference TRBV5-1 and TRBJ2-3, reads KAGVTQTPRYLIKTRGQQVTLSCSPISGHRSVSWYQQTPGQGLQFLFEYFSETQRNKGNFPGRFSGRQFSNSRSEMNVSTLELGDSALYLCASSLDQTDTQYFGPGTRLTVL.

The CDR3 spells CASSQALSGQINSPLHF. The DNA of the CDR3 is TGCGCCAGCAGCCAAGCGCTGTCGGGCCAGATCAATTCACCCCTCCACTTT. The chain uses TRBV4-3 and TRBJ1-6, with D unresolved. This CDR3 contains 17 residues. V was shortened by 1 base and J by 7 bases, with 17 bases between the two germline ends. Looked up from germline, CDR1 is LGHNA and CDR2 is YSLEER.

This clone was counted between two and nine times. The chain couples TRBV19 to TRBJ1-3; D is undetermined. Germline CDR1 LNHDA, CDR2 SQIVND (reference sequence). CDR3 size: 14 residues. The V end lost 3 bases, the J end lost 0 bases, and 6 bases lay between the germline ends. The CDR3 spells CASSIESSGNTIYF. The CDR3 DNA reads as TGTGCCAGTAGTATCGAGAGCTCTGGAAACACCATATATTTT. The full variable domain, with the rest looked up from reference TRBV19 and TRBJ1-3, is DGGITQSPKYLFRKEGQNVTLSCEQNLNHDAMYWYRQDPGQGLRLIYYSQIVNDFQKGDIAEGYSVSREKKESFPLTVTSAQKNPTAFYLCASSIESSGNTIYFGEGSWLTVV.

The gene calls are TRBV5-1 and TRBJ2-7, with D perhaps being TRBD1 or TRBD2 (5 bases each). V lost 0 bases and J 6 bases, leaving 19 bases between the germline ends. Looked up from germline, CDR1 is SGHRS and CDR2 is YFSETQ. The CDR3 is made up of 16 amino acids. The CDR3 region has the DNA TGCGCCAGCAGCTTGGCCCCGGGGCCAGGTTCTGGCGAGCAGTACTTC. It translates to CASSLAPGPGSGEQYF.